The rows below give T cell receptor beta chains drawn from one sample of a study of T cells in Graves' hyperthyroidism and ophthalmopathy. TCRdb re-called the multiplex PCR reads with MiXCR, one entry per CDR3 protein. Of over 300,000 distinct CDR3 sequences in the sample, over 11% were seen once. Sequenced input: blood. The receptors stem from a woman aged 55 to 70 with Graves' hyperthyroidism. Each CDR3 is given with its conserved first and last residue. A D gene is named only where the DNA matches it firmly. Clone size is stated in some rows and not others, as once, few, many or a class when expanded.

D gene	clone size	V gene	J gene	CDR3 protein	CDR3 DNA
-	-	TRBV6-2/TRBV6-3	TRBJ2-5	CASSYSRDFGETQYF	TGTGCCAGCAGTTACTCAAGGGACTTTGGGGAGACCCAGTACTTC
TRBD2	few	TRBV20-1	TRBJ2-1	CSARRTSGANEQFF	TGCAGTGCTAGACGGACTAGCGGAGCCAATGAGCAGTTCTTC
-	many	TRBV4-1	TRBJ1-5	CASSQVGGGQPQHF	TGCGCCAGCAGCCAAGTGGGGGGCGGTCAGCCCCAGCATTTT
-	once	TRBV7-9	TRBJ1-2	CASSLRASYGYTF	TGTGCCAGCAGCTTAAGGGCATCCTATGGCTACACCTTC
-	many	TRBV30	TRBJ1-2	CAWMWGLWGYTF	TGTGCCTGGATGTGGGGGCTCTGGGGCTACACCTTC
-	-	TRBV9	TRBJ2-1	CASSLTWRDGYEQFF	TGTGCCAGCAGCTTAACGTGGCGGGATGGGTATGAGCAGTTCTTC
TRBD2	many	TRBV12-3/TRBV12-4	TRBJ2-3	CASSTSGRAPGTQYF	TGTGCCAGCAGTACTAGCGGGAGGGCCCCGGGGACGCAGTATTTT
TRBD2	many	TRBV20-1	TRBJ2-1	CSARDLRGLAGDEQFF	TGCAGTGCTAGAGATTTGCGGGGACTAGCGGGAGATGAGCAGTTCTTC
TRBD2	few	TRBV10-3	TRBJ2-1	CATRPETSSYNEQFF	TGTGCCACCCGACCGGAGACTAGCAGCTACAATGAGCAGTTCTTC
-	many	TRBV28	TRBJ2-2	CASSGDNTGELFF	TGTGCCAGCAGTGGGGACAACACCGGGGAGCTGTTTTTT
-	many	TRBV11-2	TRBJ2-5	CASSLVKGRKETQYF	TGTGCCAGCAGCTTAGTTAAGGGGCGGAAAGAGACCCAGTACTTC
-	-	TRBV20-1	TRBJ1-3	CSARDRSQSGNTIHF	TGCAGTGCTAGAGATAGGTCCCAGTCTGGAAACACCATACATTTT
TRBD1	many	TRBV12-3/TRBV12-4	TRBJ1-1	CASTTSRDTGGPRPEAFF	TGTGCCTCTACAACCTCGAGGGACACAGGGGGTCCTCGGCCTGAAGCTTTCTTT
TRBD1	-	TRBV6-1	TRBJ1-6	CASSRTEGAQSPLHF	TGTGCCAGCAGTCGGACGGAGGGGGCTCAGTCACCCCTCCACTTT
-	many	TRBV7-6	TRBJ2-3	CASSFRVQGTPDTQYF	TGTGCCAGCAGCTTTCGCGTACAGGGGACTCCCGATACGCAGTATTTT
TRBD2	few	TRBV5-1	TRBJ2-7	CASRSLAAPYEQYF	TGCGCCAGCAGATCCCTAGCGGCGCCCTACGAGCAGTACTTC
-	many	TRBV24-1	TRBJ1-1	CATSDGPYGYTEAFF	TGTGCCACCAGTGATGGGCCTTATGGGTACACTGAAGCTTTCTTT
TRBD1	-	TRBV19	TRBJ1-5	CASSFGTVYSNQPQHF	TGTGCCAGTAGCTTTGGGACAGTTTATAGCAATCAGCCCCAGCATTTT
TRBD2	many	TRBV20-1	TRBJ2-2	CSARASSGSNTGELFF	TGCAGTGCTAGGGCCTCTAGCGGGAGCAACACCGGGGAGCTGTTTTTT
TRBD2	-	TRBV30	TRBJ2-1	CAWRGLAGVGNEQFF	TGTGCCTGGAGGGGACTAGCGGGAGTAGGCAATGAGCAGTTCTTC
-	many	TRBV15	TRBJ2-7	CATSMTAVAGVGEQYF	TGTGCCACCAGCATGACAGCGGTGGCAGGGGTTGGCGAGCAGTACTTC
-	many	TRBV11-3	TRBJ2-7	CASSPRFYEQYF	TGTGCCAGCAGCCCCCGCTTCTACGAGCAGTACTTC